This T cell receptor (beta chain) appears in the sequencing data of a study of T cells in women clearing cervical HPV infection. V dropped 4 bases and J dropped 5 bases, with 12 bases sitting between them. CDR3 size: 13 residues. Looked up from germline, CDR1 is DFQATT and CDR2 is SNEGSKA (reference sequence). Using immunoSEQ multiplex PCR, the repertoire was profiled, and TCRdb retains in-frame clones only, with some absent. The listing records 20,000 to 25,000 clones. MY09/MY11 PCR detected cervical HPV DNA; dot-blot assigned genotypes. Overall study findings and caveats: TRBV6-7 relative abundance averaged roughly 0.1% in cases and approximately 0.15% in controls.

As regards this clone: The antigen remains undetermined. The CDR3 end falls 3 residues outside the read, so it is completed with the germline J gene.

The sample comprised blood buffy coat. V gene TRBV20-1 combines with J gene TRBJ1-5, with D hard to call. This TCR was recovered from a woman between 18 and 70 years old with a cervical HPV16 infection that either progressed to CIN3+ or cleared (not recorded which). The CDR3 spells CSANTARYQPQHF. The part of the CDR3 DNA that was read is TGCAGTGCTAATACAGCAAGGTATCAGCCC.